A selection of T cell receptor beta chains follows, all from one sample in a study of blood T cell repertoires in COVID-19. Assay used: immunoSEQ multiplex PCR; TCRdb lists only in-frame clones, some missing. The sample yields 150,000 or so clones, more than 90% seen once. The sample was peripheral blood. Source of these receptors: a man between 60 and 75 years old with active or convalescent COVID-19. Each CDR3 is given with its conserved first and last residue. D genes are given only for firm matches. Clone size, where shown, is once, few, many, or a class for clones that have expanded.

j_call | v_call | clone_size | d_call | cdr3_nt | cdr3_aa
TRBJ1-2 | TRBV7-2 | - | TRBD1 | TGTGCCAGCAGCCAAGGGTCGACAGGGACTGGCTACACCTTC | CASSQGSTGTGYTF
TRBJ2-3 | TRBV7-2 | - | TRBD2 | TGTGCCAGCAGCTTAACTCAACTGGCGGGAGTGAGGGGCACAGATACGCAGTATTTT | CASSLTQLAGVRGTDTQYF
TRBJ2-1 | TRBV9 | - | TRBD2 | TGTGCCAGCAGCCCCGGCCATAGCGGGAGTGCCCACAATGAGCAGTTCTTC | CASSPGHSGSAHNEQFF
TRBJ1-5 | TRBV19 | - | - | TGTGCCAGTAGATGGACATTGGATCAGCCCCAGCATTTT | CASRWTLDQPQHF
TRBJ1-3 | TRBV18 | - | - | TGTGCCAGCTCACCACCCCCTATTGGTGGAAACACCATATATTTT | CASSPPPIGGNTIYF
TRBJ1-5 | TRBV4-1 | - | - | TGCGCCAGCAGCCAACAGGACAGACAAGGGGGTCAGCCCCAGCATTTT | CASSQQDRQGGQPQHF
TRBJ1-2 | TRBV19 | - | TRBD1 | TGTGCCAGTAGTACGACCCGGGACAGGGGGCTTTCTCCCTATGGCTACACCTTC | CASSTTRDRGLSPYGYTF
TRBJ1-1 | TRBV18 | - | - | TGTGCCAGCTCACCTCGACGATTGGACAAGAACACTGAAGCTTTCTTT | CASSPRRLDKNTEAFF
TRBJ1-5 | TRBV27 | - | - | TGTGCCAGCAGTCCCCGTACCTATAGCAATCAGCCCCAGCATTTT | CASSPRTYSNQPQHF
TRBJ2-7 | TRBV27 | - | TRBD2 | TGTGCCAGCAGCCGGGGAGGGGTATCCTACGAGCAGTACTTC | CASSRGGVSYEQYF
TRBJ1-2 | TRBV7-8 | - | TRBD1 | TGTGCCAGCAGCTTAGAGGGACAGCTCTATGGCTACACCTTC | CASSLEGQLYGYTF
TRBJ1-5 | TRBV11-2 | - | - | TGTGCCAGCAGCTTAGCAGGGCTTCAGCCCCAGCATTTT | CASSLAGLQPQHF
TRBJ2-3 | TRBV5-4 | - | - | TGTGCCAGCAGCTTCCACACAGATACGCAGTATTTT | CASSFHTDTQYF
TRBJ1-1 | TRBV27 | - | - | TGTGCCAGCGGACGGGACACCAGGGGAGCTTTCTTT | CASGRDTRGAFF
TRBJ1-2 | TRBV6-5 | once | TRBD1 | TGTGCCAGCAGTTACGCTAAAGGACAGGCTTACTATGGCTACACCTTC | CASSYAKGQAYYGYTF
TRBJ2-1 | TRBV18 | - | - | TGTGCCAGCTCACCATTCCGCGGGCCCTACAATGAGCAGTTCTTC | CASSPFRGPYNEQFF
TRBJ2-3 | TRBV9 | - | TRBD2 | TGTGCCAGCAGCGGGACTAGAGGCACAGATACGCAGTATTTT | CASSGTRGTDTQYF
TRBJ1-2 | TRBV27 | - | - | TGTGCCAGCAGTTCCAGGGCTACCTATGGCTACACCTTC | CASSSRATYGYTF